This T cell receptor beta chain was found in a study of T cells in pancreatic ductal adenocarcinoma. Study-wide results and caveats: Tumor samples had fewer productive templates and approximately 8-fold fewer unique clonotypes than blood.

In the case of this clone: As yet, its antigen is unknown.

Sequencing was performed with immunoSEQ multiplex PCR; in TCRdb, only in-frame clones are kept and a portion is missing. This sample yields approximately 97,000 clones, of which 90% to 95% are seen a single time; 3.1% belongs to the top ten. This CDR3 comprises 14 residues. Germline loops: CDR1 SNHLY, CDR2 FYNNEI. The V segment lost 4 bases and the J segment 9 bases; nucleotides outside the gene matches: 6. Selected pancreatic ductal adenocarcinoma patients had undergone surgery without neoadjuvant therapy. The sample consisted of PBMCs. This TCR came from a human donor with pancreatic ductal adenocarcinoma. This sequence joins TRBV2 and TRBJ2-1, with 10 bases aligning to TRBD2. The CDR3 DNA follows: TGTGCCAGCAGTGTAATAGCGGGAGGTAGTGAGCAGTTCTTC. It encodes CASSVIAGGSEQFF. Variable domain in full (rest from reference TRBV2 and TRBJ2-1): EPEVTQTPSHQVTQMGQEVILRCVPISNHLYFYWYRQILGQKVEFLVSFYNNEISEKSEIFDDQFSVERPDGSNFTLKIRSTKLEDSAMYFCASSVIAGGSEQFFGPGTRLTVL.